The 15 T cell receptor beta chains presented below share a single source sample, sequenced in a study of blood T cell repertoires in COVID-19. Only in-frame clones appear in the TCRdb table, and some are missing; sequencing was by immunoSEQ multiplex PCR. The sample lists about 170,000 clones, roughly 85% occurring once. The material sequenced was PBMCs or T cells enriched from blood (not recorded which). The receptors were sampled from a woman in her sixties or seventies in a cohort exposed to, infected with or recovered from COVID-19 (not recorded which).

The chain joins TRBV3-1 (or the pseudogene TRBV3-2) to TRBJ2-1; no firm D call. This CDR3 region has 14 residues. Trimming removed 1 base at V and 15 bases at J, with 19 bases between. Per germline, CDR1 LGHDT and CDR2 YNNKEL (reference sequence). The CDR3 spells CASSQGWLALSLFF. The CDR3 nucleotides are TGTGCCAGCAGCCAAGGTTGGTTAGCTCTGAGTCTGTTCTTC.

The genes are TRBV5-1 and TRBJ1-1; the D gene is possibly TRBD1 (5 bases). From germline, CDR1 is SGHRS and CDR2 YFSETQ. V gave up 8 bases and J gave up 1 base, with 6 bases separating them. The CDR3 is 11 amino acids. The CDR3, as DNA: TGCGCCAGTCAGGGGAACACTGAAGCTTTCTTT. Its translation is CASQGNTEAFF.

V gene TRBV3-1 (or the pseudogene TRBV3-2) combines with J gene TRBJ2-1, with D perhaps TRBD2 (6 bases). The CDR3 is 15 amino acids. V was trimmed by 4 bases and J by 6 bases, leaving 16 bases between them. Per germline, CDR1 LGHDT and CDR2 YNNKEL (reference sequence). This CDR3 reads CASSPGLRTPNEQFF. The CDR3, as DNA: TGTGCCAGCAGCCCGGGACTTCGAACCCCCAATGAGCAGTTCTTC.

The V gene is TRBV9, the J gene TRBJ2-7, with 9 bases that match TRBD2. V shed 4 bases and J 0 bases; nucleotides not matched to a gene: 11. The CDR3 covers 17 residues. Germline V lookup: CDR1 SGDLS, CDR2 YYNGEE. The CDR3 loop is CASSPRGAGGSSYEQYF. CDR3 DNA sequence: TGTGCCAGCAGCCCACGGGGGGCGGGAGGGAGCTCCTACGAGCAGTACTTC.

This clone turned up a few times. This chain links TRBV18 with TRBJ2-1; TRBD2 matches at 8 bases. Unmatched junction bases numbered 10, after V lost 6 bases and J lost 6 bases. The length of the CDR3 is 15 residues. CDR1 is KGHSH and CDR2 is LQKENI in the germline V gene. For the CDR3, the DNA is TGTGCCAGCTCCCGGGGGGGGCCGCCTTTCAATGAGCAGTTCTTC. Translating it yields CASSRGGPPFNEQFF.

The CDR3 region has the DNA TGTGCCAGCAGGGACGCAGGGATTAGGTACAATGAGCAGTTCTTC. This sequence encodes CASRDAGIRYNEQFF. This chain connects TRBV6-5 to TRBJ2-1; tentatively, D is TRBD1 (5 bases). In germline, CDR1 is MNHEY, CDR2 SVGAGI. Trimming stripped 6 bases from V and 4 bases from J, with 16 bases between. This CDR3 contains 15 residues.

This clone was seen only a few times. The J gene is TRBJ2-1, the V gene TRBV7-3; 8 bases align to TRBD1. V was pared by 3 bases and J by 4 bases, with 5 bases of the junction left unmatched. The CDR3 is 15 residues long. The germline CDR1 and CDR2 sequences are SGHTA and FQGTGA. The CDR3 spells CASSFDRGPYNEQFF. DNA for the CDR3: TGTGCCAGCAGCTTCGACAGGGGACCTTACAATGAGCAGTTCTTC. Full variable domain (missing parts from reference TRBV7-3 and TRBJ2-1): GAGVSQTPSNKVTEKGKYVELRCDPISGHTALYWYRQSLGQGPEFLIYFQGTGAADDSGLPNDRFFAVRPEGSVSTLKIQRTERGDSAVYLCASSFDRGPYNEQFFGPGTRLTVL.

The chain uses TRBV4-3 and TRBJ2-2, with D possibly being TRBD1 (6 bases). This CDR3 comprises 16 residues. V was shortened by 0 bases and J by 3 bases, with 11 bases between the two germline ends. From germline, CDR1 is LGHNA and CDR2 YSLEER. This CDR3 is CASSQDRGSDTGELFF. CDR3 nucleotide sequence: TGCGCCAGCAGCCAAGATAGGGGGTCGGACACCGGGGAGCTGTTTTTT.

The chain combines TRBV7-6 with TRBJ2-3, with 8 bases fitting TRBD2. The V gene's germline CDR1 is SGHVS and CDR2 FNYEAQ. The CDR3 length is 16 residues. The junction had 5 bases not matched to a gene; V was cut back by 3 bases and J by 0 bases. In DNA form, the CDR3 reads TGTGCCAGCAGCTTCTATGGCGGGAGGAGCACAGATACGCAGTATTTT. Its protein is CASSFYGGRSTDTQYF.

The chain is built from TRBV7-2 and TRBJ2-7; the match to TRBD1 covers 7 bases. Trimming removed 9 bases from V and 2 bases from J; junction bases left unmatched: 7. Germline lookup yields CDR1 SGHTA and CDR2 FQGNSA. The CDR3 is 13 amino acids. CDR3 bases: TGTGCCAGAATCCGGGACAGCCCCTACGAGCAGTACTTC. Its protein product is CARIRDSPYEQYF.

This clone appeared a few times. The chain employs TRBV10-3 and TRBJ1-1, with a tentative D call TRBD1 (5 bases). The CDR3 is made up of 12 amino acids. Germline CDR1 reads ENHRY; CDR2 reads SYGVKD. Trimming removed 10 bases from V and 1 base from J, with 10 bases in between. The CDR3 DNA reads TGTGCCACCGTGGGGGGGAACACTGAAGCTTTCTTT. This encodes CATVGGNTEAFF.

The chain combines TRBV9 with TRBJ2-2; maybe TRBD1 (6 bases). CDR1 and CDR2 (germline): SGDLS, YYNGEE. The CDR3 runs to 14 residues. Trimming took off 4 bases at V and 6 bases at J, with 13 bases between the two ends. The CDR3 here is CASSPEGVPGELFF. CDR3 nucleotide sequence: TGTGCCAGCAGCCCCGAGGGGGTCCCCGGGGAGCTGTTTTTT.

This clone was seen a handful of times. The chain combines TRBV28 with TRBJ1-3; perhaps TRBD1 as D (5 bases). V lost 6 bases, J lost 5 bases, and 14 bases lay in between. Looked up from germline, CDR1 is MDHEN and CDR2 is SYDVKM. The CDR3 is made up of 14 amino acids. This CDR3 is CASSPPGSRNTIYF. The CDR3, as DNA: TGTGCCAGCAGCCCCCCAGGGTCCCGAAACACCATATATTTT.

This clone was observed once. This chain connects TRBV4-3 to TRBJ1-2; 9 bases match TRBD1. Trimming at V came to 1 base and at J to 3 bases, leaving 9 bases not matched to a gene. This CDR3 is built from 17 residues. CDR1 is LGHNA and CDR2 is YSLEER in the germline V gene. The CDR3 spells CASSQGATGGAYYGYTF. Written as DNA, the CDR3 is TGCGCCAGCAGCCAAGGCGCAACAGGGGGCGCTTACTATGGCTACACCTTC.

This chain connects TRBV18 to TRBJ2-5, with TRBD2 matching 9 bases. The CDR3 covers 15 residues. CDR1 is KGHSH and CDR2 is LQKENI in the germline V gene. Germline trimming cut 6 bases from V and 0 bases from J; bases unmatched to any gene: 5. CDR3 region: CASSLAGLYQETQYF. DNA for the CDR3: TGTGCCAGCTCGCTAGCGGGATTATACCAAGAGACCCAGTACTTC.